This note documents a single T cell receptor beta chain sequence. The target antigen is unknown. Profiling relied on immunoSEQ multiplex PCR, and the TCRdb table lists in-frame clones only, not all of them. The profile covers about 130,000 clones, with less than 90% appearing a single time and 8.4% taken by the ten largest. This entry belongs to a study of identifying expanded T cells in peripheral blood. Collection occurred without any documented infections or immune events in donors. Whole-study findings and limits: Differentially abundant clones: 1 to 1.5 between replicates, 16.4 at roughly 2 weeks, 19 to 20 at four. Two-week clone count variance significantly increased as total template count grew.

CDR1 and CDR2 from the germline V gene are KGHSH and LQKENI. The CDR3 extends over 14 amino acids. J was trimmed by 7 bases and V by 3 bases; bases with no gene match: 5. The source of this sequence is a person aged 18 to 75 in good health. This chain uses TRBV18 with TRBJ1-2; 10 bases line up with TRBD1. Material: blood. The CDR3 sequence is CASSPPDRGPGYTF. The CDR3, as DNA: TGTGCCAGCTCACCCCCCGACAGGGGGCCTGGCTACACCTTC.